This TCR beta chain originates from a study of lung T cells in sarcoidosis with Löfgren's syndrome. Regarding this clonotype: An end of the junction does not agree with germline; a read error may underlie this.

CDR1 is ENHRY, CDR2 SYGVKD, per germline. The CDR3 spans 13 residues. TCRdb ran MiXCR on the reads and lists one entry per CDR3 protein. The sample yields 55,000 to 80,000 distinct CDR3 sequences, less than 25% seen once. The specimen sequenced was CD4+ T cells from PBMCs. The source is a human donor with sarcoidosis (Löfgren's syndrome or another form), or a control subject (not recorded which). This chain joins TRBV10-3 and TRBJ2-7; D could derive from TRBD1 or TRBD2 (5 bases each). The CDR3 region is CTISWDGSYEQYF. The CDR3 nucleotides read TGTACCATCAGTTGGGACGGGTCTTATGAGCAGTACTTC.